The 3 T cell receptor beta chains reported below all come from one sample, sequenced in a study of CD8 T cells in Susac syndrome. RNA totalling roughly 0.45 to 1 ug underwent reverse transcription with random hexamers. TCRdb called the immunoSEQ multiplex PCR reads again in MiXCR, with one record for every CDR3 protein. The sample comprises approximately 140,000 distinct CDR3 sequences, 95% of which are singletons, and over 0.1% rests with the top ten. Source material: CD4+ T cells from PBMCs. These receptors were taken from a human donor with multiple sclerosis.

The CDR3, as DNA: TGTGCCACCAGCAGAGGAAGCGGGGGGAAAAACGAGCAGTACTTC. This gives the protein CATSRGSGGKNEQYF. The chain carries TRBV15 and TRBJ2-7, with 9 bases identical to TRBD2. The CDR3 has 15 amino acids. Per germline, CDR1 LNHNV and CDR2 YYDKDF (reference sequence). The ends lost 1 base at V and 5 bases at J; junction bases unmatched: 6.

The CDR3 DNA is TGCAGCGTTGAAGAAAACCAGGGGGAGAAGCAGTACTTC. Protein product: CSVEENQGEKQYF. This chain links TRBV29-1 with TRBJ2-7; 7 bases align to TRBD1. The germline CDR1 and CDR2 sequences are SQVTM and ANQGSEA. With V trimmed by 0 bases and J by 8 bases, 7 bases remained unmatched. CDR3 size: 13 residues.

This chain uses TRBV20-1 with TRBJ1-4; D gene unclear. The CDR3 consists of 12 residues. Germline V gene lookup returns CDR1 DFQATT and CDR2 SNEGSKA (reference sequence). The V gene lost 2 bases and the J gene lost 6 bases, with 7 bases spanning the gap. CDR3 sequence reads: CSARYKDEKLFF. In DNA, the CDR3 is TGCAGTGCTAGATATAAAGATGAAAAACTGTTTTTT.